The rows below give T cell receptor beta chains drawn from one sample of a study of cytomegalovirus exposure and HLA in healthy donors. Using immunoSEQ multiplex PCR, the repertoire was profiled, and TCRdb retains in-frame clones only, with some absent. The sample has roughly 120,000 clones; approximately 15% are singletons. Sequencing was carried out using PBMCs. These receptors originate from a woman aged 18-35 years in good health and CMV-seronegative. Each CDR3 is given with its conserved first and last residue. Each record gives: J gene, D gene, clone size, V gene, CDR3 protein, CDR3 DNA. A D gene is named only where the DNA matches it firmly. The size of a clone is reported for some rows only, either as once, few or many, or as a class for expanded clones.

TRBJ2-3 TRBD1 few TRBV4-1 CASSQEDREDTQYF TGCGCCAGCAGCCAAGAGGACAGGGAAGATACGCAGTATTTT
TRBJ2-7 . few TRBV28 CASSNYHRELSYEQYF TGTGCCAGCAGCAATTACCACAGGGAGCTATCCTACGAGCAGTACTTC
TRBJ2-2 . few TRBV28 CASSPGQRDTGELFF TGTGCCAGCAGCCCAGGGCAACGCGACACCGGGGAGCTGTTTTTT
TRBJ1-3 . few TRBV18 CASSPSGVSSGNTIYF TGTGCCAGCTCACCGAGCGGTGTCTCCTCTGGAAACACCATATATTTT
TRBJ2-3 . few TRBV5-1 CASSLDQRHTDTQYF TGCGCCAGCAGCTTGGACCAGCGGCACACAGATACGCAGTATTTT
TRBJ2-7 . few TRBV7-9 CASSLESSSYEQYF TGTGCCAGCAGCTTAGAGTCTAGCTCCTACGAGCAGTACTTC
TRBJ1-6 . few TRBV6-5 CASMRTRDNSPLHF TGTGCCAGCATGAGGACCAGGGATAATTCACCCCTCCACTTT
TRBJ1-1 . . TRBV9 CASSDPGTEAFF TGTGCCAGCAGCGATCCCGGCACTGAAGCTTTCTTT
TRBJ2-3 . few TRBV10-3 CAISDGGNSADTQYF TGTGCCATCAGTGATGGCGGGAATTCTGCAGATACGCAGTATTTT
TRBJ2-7 . few TRBV5-4 CASSLGAGSYEQYF TGTGCCAGCAGCTTGGGGGCAGGTTCCTACGAGCAGTACTTC
TRBJ1-1 . few TRBV7-5 CVRSHDRGTEAFF TGTGTCAGAAGCCATGACAGGGGTACTGAAGCTTTCTTT
TRBJ2-2 TRBD1 . TRBV29-1 CSVDSGTGRTGELFF TGCAGCGTTGACTCCGGGACAGGGCGCACCGGGGAGCTGTTTTTT
TRBJ2-1 . few TRBV5-6 CASSFYVQALQNEQFF TGTGCCAGCAGCTTTTATGTCCAGGCCCTGCAGAATGAGCAGTTCTTC
TRBJ2-5 TRBD2 few TRBV2 CASSEELAGGNMNPTQYF TGTGCCAGCAGTGAGGAACTAGCGGGGGGTAACATGAACCCGACCCAGTACTTC
TRBJ2-2 TRBD2 . TRBV19 CASSNRVAGLTGELFF TGTGCCAGTAGCAACAGAGTAGCGGGTCTCACCGGGGAGCTGTTTTTT
TRBJ2-3 . . TRBV5-1 CASSLAGGARGTDTQYF TGCGCCAGCAGCTTGGCCGGAGGGGCTCGGGGCACAGATACGCAGTATTTT
TRBJ2-7 . . TRBV9 CASSASGTDYEQYF TGTGCCAGCAGCGCATCCGGGACTGACTACGAGCAGTACTTC
TRBJ1-3 . many TRBV4-3 CASSQDWALATGNTIYF TGCGCCAGCAGCCAAGATTGGGCCCTCGCAACTGGAAACACCATATATTTT
TRBJ2-7 TRBD2 . TRBV7-2 CASSLRSGRTPYEQYF TGTGCCAGCAGCTTGAGAAGCGGGAGGACCCCCTACGAGCAGTACTTC
TRBJ2-1 TRBD2 . TRBV6-5 CASSSRGGRYNEQFF TGTGCCAGCAGTTCACGGGGGGGCCGGTACAATGAGCAGTTCTTC
TRBJ2-3 TRBD2 many TRBV6-4 CASSGTSGTDTQYF TGTGCCAGCAGCGGGACTAGCGGCACAGATACGCAGTATTTT
TRBJ2-2 TRBD2 few TRBV29-1 CSVGTVSGAANTGELFF TGCAGCGTAGGGACGGTTAGCGGGGCGGCGAACACCGGGGAGCTGTTTTTT
TRBJ1-3 . few TRBV30 CAWRRDPSGNTIYF TGTGCCTGGAGGCGGGACCCATCTGGAAACACCATATATTTT
TRBJ1-1 TRBD1 few TRBV28 CASSPITGGGTEAFF TGTGCCAGCAGTCCAATAACAGGGGGCGGCACTGAAGCTTTCTTT
TRBJ1-1 TRBD1 . TRBV5-4 CASSLVDRDTEAFF TGTGCCAGCAGCTTGGTGGACAGGGACACTGAAGCTTTCTTT
TRBJ2-1 . . TRBV28 CASSFPSYNEQFF TGTGCCAGCAGTTTCCCATCCTACAATGAGCAGTTCTTC
TRBJ2-1 TRBD2 few TRBV27 CASNPRTSGKAEQFF TGTGCCAGCAATCCCCGGACTAGCGGGAAGGCTGAGCAGTTCTTC
TRBJ2-5 TRBD2 . TRBV9 CASSASGRAGETQYF TGTGCCAGCAGCGCGAGCGGGAGGGCCGGGGAGACCCAGTACTTC
TRBJ1-2 TRBD1 few TRBV5-4 CASSPVGTGGNYGYTF TGTGCCAGCAGCCCGGTTGGGACAGGGGGTAACTATGGCTACACCTTC
TRBJ2-2 TRBD2 few TRBV28 CASSGGGNTGELFF TGTGCCAGCAGTGGGGGGGGTAACACCGGGGAGCTGTTTTTT
TRBJ1-4 . few TRBV6-4 CASSEDGVPNEKLFF TGTGCCAGCAGTGAGGACGGGGTTCCTAATGAAAAACTGTTTTTT
TRBJ2-1 TRBD2 . TRBV9 CASSGLSGGQFF TGTGCCAGCAGCGGCTTAAGCGGGGGGCAGTTCTTC
TRBJ2-1 . few TRBV27 CASSKFKDKPYNEQFF TGTGCCAGCAGCAAATTCAAGGACAAGCCCTACAATGAGCAGTTCTTC
TRBJ2-1 TRBD1 . TRBV7-9 CASSFGTGSANEQFF TGTGCCAGCAGCTTCGGGACAGGTAGCGCCAATGAGCAGTTCTTC
TRBJ2-1 TRBD2 few TRBV7-7 CASSTTSGVKGEQFF TGTGCCAGCAGCACGACTAGCGGGGTAAAGGGTGAGCAGTTCTTC
TRBJ2-5 . . TRBV2 CASSEIGVGEETQYF TGTGCCAGCAGTGAAATCGGAGTCGGTGAAGAGACCCAGTACTTC
TRBJ2-7 TRBD1 . TRBV7-2 CASSYDSGTGFNEQYF TGTGCCAGCAGCTATGACTCCGGGACAGGGTTTAACGAGCAGTACTTC
TRBJ1-6 TRBD1 few TRBV7-2 CASSKDRTFALHF TGTGCCAGCAGCAAGGACAGGACATTCGCCCTCCACTTT
TRBJ2-4 . . TRBV6-1 CASSESVNIQYF TGTGCCAGCAGTGAAAGCGTCAACATTCAGTACTTC
TRBJ1-1 . few TRBV27 CAIARRRNTEAFF TGTGCCATCGCTAGGAGGCGGAACACTGAAGCTTTCTTT
TRBJ2-7 . few TRBV11-3 CASSPSGTPMEQYF TGTGCCAGCAGCCCTTCCGGGACACCCATGGAGCAGTACTTC
TRBJ2-7 . . TRBV7-8 CASSPTRREQYF TGTGCCAGCAGCCCCACTAGGCGGGAGCAGTACTTC
TRBJ2-7 . . TRBV9 CASSDLYEQYF TGTGCCAGCAGCGATCTCTACGAGCAGTACTTC
TRBJ1-4 TRBD1 . TRBV19 CASSPGTGGSREKLFF TGTGCCAGTAGTCCAGGGACAGGGGGCTCAAGAGAAAAACTGTTTTTT
TRBJ2-3 TRBD2 . TRBV2 CASSQQRGGGVTQYF TGTGCCAGCAGCCAACAGCGGGGGGGCGGTGTTACGCAGTATTTT